These 10 T cell receptor beta chains originate from one sample sequenced in a study of molecular identifiers for immune sequencing clone quantification. TCRdb analysed the PCR reads with MiXCR anew, one entry per CDR3 protein. The profile shows some 680,000 distinct CDR3 sequences, 25% of them singletons. Source material: naive CD8+ T cells from blood, with Jurkat cell RNA spiked in. Documented subset: FACS-sorted CD8+CD4-CCR7+CD45RA+ naive T cells. These receptors were obtained from a human donor in good health. Some libraries in this study had Jurkat cell RNA spiked in.

This clonotype was detected many times. The chain has TRBV7-8 and TRBJ2-5, with unresolved D. The length of the CDR3 is 15 residues. V lost 3 bases to trimming and J lost 3 bases, with 14 bases between them. The germline CDR1 and CDR2 sequences are SGHVS and FQNEAQ. The CDR3: CASSFPLGLEETQYF. The CDR3 DNA sequence: TGTGCCAGCAGCTTCCCCCTGGGCCTCGAAGAGACCCAGTACTTC.

This chain links TRBV7-2 with TRBJ2-5; D gene uncertain. Germline CDR1 is SGHTA and CDR2 is FQGNSA. V lost 1 base and J lost 0, with 6 bases in between. The CDR3 length is 14 residues. The CDR3 reads CASSLDYYQETQYF. As DNA, the CDR3 is TGTGCCAGCAGCTTAGATTACTACCAAGAGACCCAGTACTTC.

This clonotype was observed a handful of times. The V gene is TRBV28, the J gene TRBJ2-5; D unclear. The CDR3 is 15 residues long. With 2 bases removed from V and 4 bases from J, the gap between germline ends came to 14 bases. Germline CDR1 is MDHEN and CDR2 is SYDVKM. The CDR3 sequence is CASSLSDGSRETQYF. CDR3 nucleotide sequence: TGTGCCAGCAGTTTAAGCGACGGATCTAGAGAGACCCAGTACTTC. The variable domain in full, completed from reference TRBV28 and TRBJ2-5, reads DVKVTQSSRYLVKRTGEKVFLECVQDMDHENMFWYRQDPGLGLRLIYFSYDVKMKEKGDIPEGYSVSREKKERFSLILESASTNQTSMYLCASSLSDGSRETQYFGPGTRLLVL.

Remarks on this clonotype: Germline is not matched at one junction end, which may reflect a read error. V and J are TRBV7-9 and TRBJ1-5; no firm D call. This CDR3 has 16 residues. Germline CDR1 SEHNR, CDR2 FQNEAQ (reference sequence). The CDR3 loop reads CASSLYSEKGNRPQHF. The CDR3 DNA follows: TGTGCCAGCAGCTTATATTCCGAAAAAGGGAATCGGCCCCAGCATTTT.

This clonotype turned up a few times. This rearrangement joins TRBV20-1 to TRBJ2-1; 10 bases match TRBD1. CDR3 length equals 16 residues. Trimming removed 4 bases from V and 2 bases from J; junction bases left unmatched: 8. CDR1 DFQATT and CDR2 SNEGSKA come from the germline V gene (reference sequence). As DNA, the CDR3 is TGCAGTGCTACCATTCCGGGACAGGGGACCTACAATGAGCAGTTCTTC. The encoded protein is CSATIPGQGTYNEQFF.

This clonotype has a count of ten or more. The rearrangement links TRBV11-1 to TRBJ2-2, with a tentative D call TRBD2 (5 bases). Germline V gene lookup returns CDR1 SGHAT and CDR2 FQDESV (reference sequence). The CDR3 runs 14 residues. Trimming pared 1 base from V and 4 bases from J, leaving 7 bases between. The CDR3 spells CASSLVTSTGELFF. The DNA of the CDR3 is TGTGCCAGCAGCTTAGTAACTAGCACCGGGGAGCTGTTTTTT.

This clonotype has more than one count but fewer than ten. The genes are TRBV6-2 or TRBV6-3 and TRBJ1-1, with a weak D call TRBD1 (5 bases). Germline V lookup: CDR1 MNHEY, CDR2 SVGEGT. The CDR3 loop spans 15 amino acids. V was clipped by 4 bases and J by 6 bases, with 18 bases between them. CDR3 amino acids: CASSSTPSWDAEAFF. The CDR3 DNA sequence: TGTGCCAGCAGTTCAACCCCCAGCTGGGACGCTGAAGCTTTCTTT.

Turning to this clonotype: It may be a read error: a sequence one base away is much more abundant. The conserved closing phenylalanine or tryptophan is absent in this CDR3, likely reflecting a read error. J is TRBJ2-1 and V is TRBV11-2; no clear D gene. The V gene lost 4 bases and the J gene lost 8 bases, with 3 bases spanning the gap. Germline-derived CDR1 and CDR2 are SGHAT and FQNNGV. The CDR3 length is 10 residues. The CDR3 sequence: CASSSYEQFI. The CDR3 DNA follows: TGTGCCAGCAGCTCCTATGAGCAGTTCATC.

The chain recombines TRBV12-3 or TRBV12-4 with TRBJ2-7; TRBD1 matches at 8 bases. V shed 5 bases and J 4 bases; nucleotides not matched to a gene: 13. The CDR3 spans 16 residues. CDR3 loop: CASSPWGTGRTYEQYF. CDR3 DNA sequence: TGTGCCAGCAGTCCTTGGGGGACAGGAAGAACATACGAGCAGTACTTC.

CDR3 sequence: CATSDLQTGETQYF. The CDR3 DNA reads TGTGCCACCAGTGATTTGCAGACGGGAGAGACCCAGTACTTC. This sequence joins TRBV24-1 and TRBJ2-5; D gene uncertain. CDR3 size: 14 residues. V lost 0 bases and J lost 4, with 8 bases in between. In germline, CDR1 is KGHDR, CDR2 SFDVKD.